These 8 T cell receptor beta chains came from one sample sequenced in a study of blood T cells in healthy people across ages. Then a second PCR, running roughly 7 to 11 cycles, was carried out with a sample-barcoded 5' primer and a J-beta primer mix. MiXCR, run by TCRdb on the 5' RACE reads, gives a single entry per CDR3 protein. The sample records around 1,000,000 distinct CDR3 sequences, around 25% being singletons. Another study also made use of these data, one on T cells of mothers and their children.

Sequences were obtained from blood. The origin of the receptors is a girl aged 2 to 9 in good health.

This chain links TRBV28 with TRBJ2-1; D not resolved. V dropped 5 bases and J dropped 9 bases, with 8 bases sitting between them. Germline V lookup: CDR1 MDHEN, CDR2 SYDVKM. The CDR3 extends over 11 amino acids. CDR3 residues: CASSRKIEQFF. As DNA, the CDR3 is TGTGCCAGCAGTAGAAAGATTGAGCAGTTCTTC.

The V and J genes are TRBV20-1 and TRBJ2-1; TRBD2 agrees at 16 bases. Germline V gene data show CDR1 as DFQATT and CDR2 as SNEGSKA (reference sequence). The CDR3 is 16 residues long. The V and J ends lost 5 bases and 4 bases, in that order; junction bases with no gene match: 5. CDR3 sequence (DNA): TGCAGTGCTGGGACTAGCGGGAGGGCTCCTTACAATGAGCAGTTCTTC. Amino acids: CSAGTSGRAPYNEQFF.

A few counts support this clonotype. The J gene is TRBJ2-7, the V gene TRBV4-3, with TRBD1 identical over 7 bases. Per germline, CDR1 LGHNA and CDR2 YSLEER. The CDR3 sequence is 15 residues long. V shed 1 base, J shed 3 bases, and the junction held 6 bases outside the gene matches. CDR3 DNA sequence: TGCGCCAGCAGCCAAGTTAGGGACAGTAACTACGAGCAGTACTTC. This translates into CASSQVRDSNYEQYF.

The chain couples TRBV5-6 to TRBJ1-2, with 9 bases matching TRBD1. From germline, CDR1 is SGHDT and CDR2 YYEEEE. The V segment lost 4 bases and the J segment 6 bases; nucleotides outside the gene matches: 7. This CDR3 spans 14 amino acids. CDR3 nucleotides: TGTGCCAGCAGCCCGGGACAGGGTCACGATGGCTACACCTTC. It encodes CASSPGQGHDGYTF.

The chain links TRBV4-3 to TRBJ2-5, with D tentatively TRBD1 (6 bases). CDR3 size: 16 residues. The germline V and J ends were trimmed by 2 bases and 3 bases, with 16 bases remaining between them. Per germline, CDR1 LGHNA and CDR2 YSLEER. DNA of the CDR3: TGCGCCAGCAGCCAAAGTACGGACAGCAGTAAAGAGACCCAGTACTTC. It specifies CASSQSTDSSKETQYF.

J is TRBJ2-5 and V is TRBV6-5, with D tentatively TRBD2 (5 bases). CDR1 is MNHEY and CDR2 is SVGAGI in the germline V gene. The germline V and J ends were trimmed by 0 bases and 7 bases, with 12 bases remaining between them. The CDR3 length is 14 residues. CDR3: CASSYSRGVGTQYF. For the CDR3, the DNA is TGTGCCAGCAGTTACTCCCGGGGAGTGGGGACCCAGTACTTC.

The V gene is TRBV20-1, the J gene TRBJ2-5, with TRBD2 identical over 13 bases. The CDR3 spans 15 residues. The V and J ends lost 2 bases and 5 bases, in that order; junction bases with no gene match: 5. Germline CDR1 reads DFQATT; CDR2 reads SNEGSKA (reference sequence). CDR3 in amino acids: CSARLGLAGVETQYF. CDR3 in DNA: TGCAGTGCTAGACTCGGACTAGCGGGAGTGGAGACCCAGTACTTC.

The rearrangement joins TRBV4-1 to TRBJ2-7; 7 bases map to TRBD2. Germline V lookup: CDR1 MGHRA, CDR2 YSYEKL. V lost 0 bases and J lost 0; bases outside the gene matches: 5. The CDR3 spans 16 residues. In DNA, the CDR3 is TGCGCCAGCAGCCAAGATCGGGGGGTCTACTCCTACGAGCAGTACTTC. The encoded protein is CASSQDRGVYSYEQYF.